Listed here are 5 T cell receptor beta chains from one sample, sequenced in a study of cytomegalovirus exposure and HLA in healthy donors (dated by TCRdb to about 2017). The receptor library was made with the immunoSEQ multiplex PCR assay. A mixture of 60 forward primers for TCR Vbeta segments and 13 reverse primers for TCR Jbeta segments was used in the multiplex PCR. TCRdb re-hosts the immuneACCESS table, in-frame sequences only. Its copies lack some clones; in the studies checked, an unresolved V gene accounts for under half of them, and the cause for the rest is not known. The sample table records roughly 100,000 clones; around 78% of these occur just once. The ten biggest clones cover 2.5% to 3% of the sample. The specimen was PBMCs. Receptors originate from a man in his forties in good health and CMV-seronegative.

The CDR3 loop is CASSLLGTGHNSPLHF. The CDR3 DNA reads as TGTGCCAGCAGTTTATTAGGAACAGGGCATAATTCACCCCTCCACTTT. The chain uses TRBV27 and TRBJ1-6; D possibly corresponds to TRBD1 (6 bases). This CDR3 spans 16 amino acids. Per the germline V gene, CDR1 is MNHEY and CDR2 is SMNVEV (reference sequence). Between the trimmed V and J ends, which lost 1 base and 5 bases, there was a span of 12 bases.

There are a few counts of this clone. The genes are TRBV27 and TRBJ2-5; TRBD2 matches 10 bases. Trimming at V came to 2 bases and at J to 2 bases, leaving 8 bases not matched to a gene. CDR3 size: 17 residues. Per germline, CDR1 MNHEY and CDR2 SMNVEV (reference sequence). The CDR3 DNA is TGTGCCAGCAGTTTAGTGAGAGCGGGGGGGAGACAAGAGACCCAGTACTTC. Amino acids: CASSLVRAGGRQETQYF.

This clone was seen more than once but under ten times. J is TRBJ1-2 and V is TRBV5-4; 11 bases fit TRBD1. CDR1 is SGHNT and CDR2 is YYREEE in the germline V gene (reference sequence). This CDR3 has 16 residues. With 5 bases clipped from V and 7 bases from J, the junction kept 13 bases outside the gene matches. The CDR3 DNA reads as TGTGCCAGCAGAGGGGAACCGGGACAGGGGGTACGTGGCTACACCTTC. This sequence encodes CASRGEPGQGVRGYTF.

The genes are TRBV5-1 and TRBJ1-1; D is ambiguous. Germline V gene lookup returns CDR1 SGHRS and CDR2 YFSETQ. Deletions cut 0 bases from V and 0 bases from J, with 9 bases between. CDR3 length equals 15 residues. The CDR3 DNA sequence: TGCGCCAGCAGCTTGGGGCACAGAGTGAACACTGAAGCTTTCTTT. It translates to CASSLGHRVNTEAFF.

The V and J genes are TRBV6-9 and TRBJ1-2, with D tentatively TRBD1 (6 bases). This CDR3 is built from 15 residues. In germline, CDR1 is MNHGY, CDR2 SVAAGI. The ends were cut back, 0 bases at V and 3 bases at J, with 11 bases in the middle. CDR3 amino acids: CASSYSATGHYGYTF. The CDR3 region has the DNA TGTGCCAGCAGTTATTCGGCGACAGGTCACTATGGCTACACCTTC.